This TCR beta chain was obtained from a study of cytomegalovirus exposure and HLA in healthy donors. Germline CDR1 and CDR2: SGHVS and FQNEAQ. The CDR3 has 14 amino acids. With 6 bases removed from V and 2 bases from J, the gap between germline ends came to 13 bases. The PCR used 60 Vbeta and 13 Jbeta primers. Clones were read by immunoSEQ multiplex PCR, and TCRdb kept only the in-frame ones, dropping some. The repertoire holds 100,000 to 150,000 clones, with roughly 85% as singletons. This receptor was taken from a man younger than 30 in good health and CMV-seropositive. The J gene is TRBJ1-1, the V gene TRBV7-8, with D uncertain. The sample consisted of PBMCs. The CDR3: CASSQQTRNTEAFF. CDR3 nucleotides: TGTGCCAGCAGTCAACAGACACGAAACACTGAAGCTTTCTTT.